This T cell receptor beta chain was sequenced in a study of OX40 agonist ivuxolimab in advanced cancers. Study results and limitations: Those patients achieving a partial response at 0.1-3.0 mg/kg showed among the lowest clonal expansion.

Autoimmune disease history or systemic immunosuppression meant exclusion. V lost 4 bases, J lost 2 bases, and 7 bases stayed unmatched. Per the germline V gene, CDR1 is LGHNA and CDR2 is YSLEER. This CDR3 is 16 amino acids long. The assay was immunoSEQ multiplex PCR, and TCRdb's table has in-frame clones only and misses some. The data show about 83,000 clones, more than 80% seen once. Turning to this clone: Its antigen is not identified.

This specimen was CD4+ or CD8+ T cells sorted from blood, taken in a trial of the OX40 agonist ivuxolimab. The sequence came from an adult with an advanced solid tumor such as melanoma, head and neck, liver or kidney cancer. V and J are TRBV4-3 and TRBJ2-1, with 8 bases matching TRBD1. CDR3 amino acids: CASSREGQGTYNEQFF. In DNA, the CDR3 is TGCGCCAGCAGCCGAGAAGGACAGGGAACCTACAATGAGCAGTTCTTC.